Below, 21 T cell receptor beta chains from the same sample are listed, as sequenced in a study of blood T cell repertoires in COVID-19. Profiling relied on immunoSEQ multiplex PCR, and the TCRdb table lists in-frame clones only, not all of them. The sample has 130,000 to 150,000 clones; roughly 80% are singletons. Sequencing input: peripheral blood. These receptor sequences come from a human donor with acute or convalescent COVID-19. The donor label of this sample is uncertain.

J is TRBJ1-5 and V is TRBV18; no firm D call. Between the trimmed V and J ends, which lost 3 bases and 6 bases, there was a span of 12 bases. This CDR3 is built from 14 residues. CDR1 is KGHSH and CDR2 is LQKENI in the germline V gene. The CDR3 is CASSPGSNSQPQHF. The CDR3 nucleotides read TGTGCCAGCTCACCGGGTTCAAACAGTCAGCCCCAGCATTTT. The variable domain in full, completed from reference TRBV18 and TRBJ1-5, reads NAGVMQNPRHLVRRRGQEARLRCSPMKGHSHVYWYRQLPEEGLKFMVYLQKENIIDESGMPKERFSAEFPKEGPSILRIQQVVRGDSAAYFCASSPGSNSQPQHFGDGTRLSIL.

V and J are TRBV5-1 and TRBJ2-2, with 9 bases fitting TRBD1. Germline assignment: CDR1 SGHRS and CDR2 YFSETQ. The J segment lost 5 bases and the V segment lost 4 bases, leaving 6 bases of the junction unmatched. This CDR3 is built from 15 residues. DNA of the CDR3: TGCGCCAGCAGCCACCTGACAGGGGGGACCGGGGAGCTGTTTTTT. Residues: CASSHLTGGTGELFF.

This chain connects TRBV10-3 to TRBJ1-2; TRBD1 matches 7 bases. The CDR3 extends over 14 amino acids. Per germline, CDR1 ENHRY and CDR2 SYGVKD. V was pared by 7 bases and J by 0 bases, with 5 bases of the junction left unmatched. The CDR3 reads CAITYDRANYGYTF. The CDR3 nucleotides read TGTGCCATCACCTACGACAGGGCTAACTATGGCTACACCTTC.

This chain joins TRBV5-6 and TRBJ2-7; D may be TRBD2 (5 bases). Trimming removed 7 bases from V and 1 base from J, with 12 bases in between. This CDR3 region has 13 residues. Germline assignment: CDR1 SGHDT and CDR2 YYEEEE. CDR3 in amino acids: CASSWGESYEQYF. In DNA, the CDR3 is TGTGCCAGCTCTTGGGGAGAGTCCTACGAGCAGTACTTC.

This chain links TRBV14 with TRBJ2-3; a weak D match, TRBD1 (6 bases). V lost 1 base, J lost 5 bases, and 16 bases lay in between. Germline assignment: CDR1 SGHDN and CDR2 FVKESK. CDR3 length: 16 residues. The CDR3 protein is CASSQVWRKGGDTQYF. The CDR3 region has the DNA TGTGCCAGCAGCCAAGTATGGCGAAAAGGGGGAGATACGCAGTATTTT.

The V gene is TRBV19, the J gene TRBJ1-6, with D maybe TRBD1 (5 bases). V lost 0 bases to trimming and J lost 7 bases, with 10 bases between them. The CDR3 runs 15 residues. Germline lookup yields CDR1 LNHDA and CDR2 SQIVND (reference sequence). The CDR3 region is CASSIDGRANSPLHF. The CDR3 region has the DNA TGTGCCAGTAGTATAGATGGCAGGGCCAATTCACCCCTCCACTTT.

This CDR3 reads CASTLSGQGGYGYTF. The CDR3 region has the DNA TGTGCCAGCACTTTATCGGGACAGGGAGGTTATGGCTACACCTTC. The gene calls are TRBV9 and TRBJ1-2, with 9 bases matching TRBD1. The germline V gene has CDR1 SGDLS and CDR2 YYNGEE. The CDR3 loop spans 15 amino acids. Trimming removed 6 bases from V and 5 bases from J; junction bases left unmatched: 11.

The CDR3 spells CASSFTVNYGYTF. The CDR3, as DNA: TGTGCCAGCAGTTTCACAGTTAACTATGGCTACACCTTC. The chain has TRBV11-2 and TRBJ1-2; D gene ambiguous. Germline V gene lookup returns CDR1 SGHAT and CDR2 FQNNGV. This CDR3 has 13 amino acids. Trimming cost V 6 bases and J 1 base, with 9 bases left between them.

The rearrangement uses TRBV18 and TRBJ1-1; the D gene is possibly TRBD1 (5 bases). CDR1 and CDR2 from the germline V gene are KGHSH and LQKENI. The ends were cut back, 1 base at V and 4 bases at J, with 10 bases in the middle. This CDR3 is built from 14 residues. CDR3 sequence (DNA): TGTGCCAGCTCACCACGGGGGGTGGGCACTGAAGCTTTCTTT. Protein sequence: CASSPRGVGTEAFF.

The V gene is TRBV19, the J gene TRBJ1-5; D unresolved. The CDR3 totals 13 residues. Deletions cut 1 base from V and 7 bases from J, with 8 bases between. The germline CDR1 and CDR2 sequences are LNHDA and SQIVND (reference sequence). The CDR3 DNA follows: TGTGCCAGTAGTATAGTGGGCAGCCAGCCCCAGCATTTT. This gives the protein CASSIVGSQPQHF.

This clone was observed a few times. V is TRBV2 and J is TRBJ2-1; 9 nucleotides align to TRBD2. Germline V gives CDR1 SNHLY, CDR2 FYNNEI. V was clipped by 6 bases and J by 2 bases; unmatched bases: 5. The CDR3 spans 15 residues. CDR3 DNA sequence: TGTGCCAGCAGCGCGGCGGGGGGGGCCTACAATGAGCAGTTCTTC. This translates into CASSAAGGAYNEQFF.

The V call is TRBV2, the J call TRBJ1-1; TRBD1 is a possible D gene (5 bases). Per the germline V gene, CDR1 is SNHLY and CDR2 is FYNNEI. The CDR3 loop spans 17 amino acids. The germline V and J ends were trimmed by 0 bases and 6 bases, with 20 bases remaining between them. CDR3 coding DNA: TGTGCCAGCAGTGAAGCGGGGCATAGAGCTCTTTCTCCTGAAGCTTTCTTT. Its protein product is CASSEAGHRALSPEAFF.

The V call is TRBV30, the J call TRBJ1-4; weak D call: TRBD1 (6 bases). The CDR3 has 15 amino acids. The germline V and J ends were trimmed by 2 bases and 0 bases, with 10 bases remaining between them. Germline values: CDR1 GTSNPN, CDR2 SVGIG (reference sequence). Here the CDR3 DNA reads TGTGCCTGGAGTTTAAAGGGGGCAACTAATGAAAAACTGTTTTTT. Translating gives CAWSLKGATNEKLFF.

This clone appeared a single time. The DNA of the CDR3 is TGTGCCAGCAGCCGCTATGGCTACACCTTC. Protein sequence: CASSRYGYTF. This chain connects TRBV7-9 to TRBJ1-2; D not certain. The V gene lost 5 bases and the J gene lost 4 bases, with 2 bases spanning the gap. CDR3 length: 10 amino acids. Looked up from germline, CDR1 is SEHNR and CDR2 is FQNEAQ (reference sequence). Full variable domain (missing parts from reference TRBV7-9 and TRBJ1-2): DTGVSQNPRHKITKRGQNVTFRCDPISEHNRLYWYRQTLGQGPEFLTYFQNEAQLEKSRLLSDRFSAERPKGSFSTLEIQRTEQGDSAMYLCASSRYGYTFGSGTRLTVV.

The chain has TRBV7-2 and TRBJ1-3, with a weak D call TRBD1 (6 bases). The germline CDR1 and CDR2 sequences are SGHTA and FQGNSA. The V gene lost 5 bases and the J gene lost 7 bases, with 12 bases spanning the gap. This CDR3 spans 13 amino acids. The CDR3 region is CASSDRTRNTIYF. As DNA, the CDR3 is TGTGCCAGCAGCGACAGGACTCGGAACACCATATATTTT.

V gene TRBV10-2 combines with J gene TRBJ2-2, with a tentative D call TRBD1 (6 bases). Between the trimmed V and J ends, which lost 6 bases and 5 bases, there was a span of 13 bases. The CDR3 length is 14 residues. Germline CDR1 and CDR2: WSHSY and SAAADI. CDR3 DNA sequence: TGCGCCAGCAGGAACAGGGAGAAGACCGGGGAGCTGTTTTTT. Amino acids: CASRNREKTGELFF.

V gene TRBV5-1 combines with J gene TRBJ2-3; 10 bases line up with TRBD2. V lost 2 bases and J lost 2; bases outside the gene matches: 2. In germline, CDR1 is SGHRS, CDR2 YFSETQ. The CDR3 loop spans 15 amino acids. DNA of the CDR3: TGCGCCAGCAGCTTCCTAGCGGGGGTCACAGATACGCAGTATTTT. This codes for CASSFLAGVTDTQYF.

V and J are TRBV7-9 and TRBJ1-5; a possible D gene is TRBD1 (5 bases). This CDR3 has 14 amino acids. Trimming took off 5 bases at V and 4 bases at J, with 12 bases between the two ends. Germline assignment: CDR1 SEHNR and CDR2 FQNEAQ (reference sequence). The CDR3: CASSPGRGNQPQHF. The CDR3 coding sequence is TGTGCCAGCAGCCCCGGACGGGGGAATCAGCCCCAGCATTTT.

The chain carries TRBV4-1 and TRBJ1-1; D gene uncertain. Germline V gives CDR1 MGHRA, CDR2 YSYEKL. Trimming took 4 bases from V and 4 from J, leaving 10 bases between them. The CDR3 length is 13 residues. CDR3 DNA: TGCGCCAGCAGCCGAGGCCCGGGCACTGAAGCTTTCTTT. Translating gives CASSRGPGTEAFF.

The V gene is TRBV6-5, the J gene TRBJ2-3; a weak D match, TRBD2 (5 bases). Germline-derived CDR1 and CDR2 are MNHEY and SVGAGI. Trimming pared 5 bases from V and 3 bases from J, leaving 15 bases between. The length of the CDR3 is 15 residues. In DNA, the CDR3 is TGTGCCAGCAGTCCCCCGGCGTCGGGGACAGATACGCAGTATTTT. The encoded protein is CASSPPASGTDTQYF.

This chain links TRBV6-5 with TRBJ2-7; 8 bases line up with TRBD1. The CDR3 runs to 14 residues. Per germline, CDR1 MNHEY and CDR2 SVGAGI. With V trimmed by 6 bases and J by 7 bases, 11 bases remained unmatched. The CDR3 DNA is TGTGCCAGCAGCGGCCAGGGGGCCCTGGGTGAGCAGTACGTC. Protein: CASSGQGALGEQYV.